These 7 T cell receptor beta chains were all obtained from the same sample, sequenced in a study of T cell repertoires in cytomegalovirus infection. TCRdb analysed the reads with MiXCR anew, one entry per CDR3 protein. The sample carries some 400,000 distinct CDR3 sequences, 31% recorded once. What was sequenced was PBMCs. The receptor set was obtained from a human donor in good health (CMV status not recorded). Some clones in this sample may be carry-over from other donors' samples.

The chain combines TRBV29-1 with TRBJ2-3; TRBD1 matches at 7 bases. Unmatched junction bases numbered 2, after V lost 5 bases and J lost 0 bases. The CDR3 loop spans 13 amino acids. Per germline, CDR1 SQVTM and CDR2 ANQGSEA. The CDR3 loop reads CSVWDSSTDTQYF. The CDR3 bases are TGCAGCGTTTGGGACAGTAGCACAGATACGCAGTATTTT.

The rearrangement uses TRBV20-1 and TRBJ2-5; 8 nucleotides agree with TRBD1. V shed 3 bases, J shed 2 bases, and the junction held 5 bases outside the gene matches. The CDR3 extends over 14 amino acids. The germline V gene encodes CDR1 DFQATT and CDR2 SNEGSKA (reference sequence). Here the CDR3 DNA reads TGCAGTGCTAGTCGGGACAGGATACAAGAGACCCAGTACTTC. It is translated as CSASRDRIQETQYF.

The gene calls are TRBV5-6 and TRBJ2-1, with 9 nucleotides matching TRBD1. The V gene's germline CDR1 is SGHDT and CDR2 YYEEEE. Germline trimming cut 4 bases from V and 0 bases from J; bases unmatched to any gene: 8. The length of the CDR3 is 17 residues. Here the CDR3 DNA reads TGTGCCAGCAGCGAGCGGACAGGGGCCAGCTCCTACAATGAGCAGTTCTTC. It specifies CASSERTGASSYNEQFF.

This clonotype was detected a few times. The chain links TRBV6-1 to TRBJ2-7; D uncertain. CDR3 size: 13 residues. V was pared by 7 bases and J by 2 bases, with 12 bases between. The germline V gene encodes CDR1 MNHNS and CDR2 SASEGT. The CDR3 DNA follows: TGTGCCAGCATATCCGAGACAACCTACGAGCAGTACTTC. Residues: CASISETTYEQYF.

Only a few counts were recorded for this clonotype. The rearrangement joins TRBV24-1 to TRBJ2-1; 9 positions match TRBD1. Unmatched junction bases numbered 6, after V lost 3 bases and J lost 1 base. CDR3 length: 17 residues. Germline V lookup: CDR1 KGHDR, CDR2 SFDVKD. The CDR3 here is CATSDRSGTGSYNEQFF. The CDR3 DNA reads TGTGCCACCAGTGATCGGTCCGGGACAGGGTCCTACAATGAGCAGTTCTTC.

The gene calls are TRBV5-4 and TRBJ2-5, with 8 nucleotides matching TRBD1. V lost 4 bases and J lost 7; bases outside the gene matches: 12. This CDR3 has 15 amino acids. Germline lookup yields CDR1 SGHNT and CDR2 YYREEE (reference sequence). Here the CDR3 reads CASSPTGDTRGTQYF. The CDR3, as DNA: TGTGCCAGCAGCCCGACAGGGGATACTAGAGGGACCCAGTACTTC.

This clonotype has ten or more counts. The chain joins TRBV7-6 to TRBJ2-1, with TRBD1 as a possible D gene (6 bases). This CDR3 is 16 amino acids long. Trimming cost V 0 bases and J 0 bases, with 9 bases left between them. Germline V gene data show CDR1 as SGHVS and CDR2 as FNYEAQ. CDR3 loop: CASSLAGTISYNEQFF. In DNA form, the CDR3 reads TGTGCCAGCAGCTTAGCTGGGACAATCTCCTACAATGAGCAGTTCTTC.